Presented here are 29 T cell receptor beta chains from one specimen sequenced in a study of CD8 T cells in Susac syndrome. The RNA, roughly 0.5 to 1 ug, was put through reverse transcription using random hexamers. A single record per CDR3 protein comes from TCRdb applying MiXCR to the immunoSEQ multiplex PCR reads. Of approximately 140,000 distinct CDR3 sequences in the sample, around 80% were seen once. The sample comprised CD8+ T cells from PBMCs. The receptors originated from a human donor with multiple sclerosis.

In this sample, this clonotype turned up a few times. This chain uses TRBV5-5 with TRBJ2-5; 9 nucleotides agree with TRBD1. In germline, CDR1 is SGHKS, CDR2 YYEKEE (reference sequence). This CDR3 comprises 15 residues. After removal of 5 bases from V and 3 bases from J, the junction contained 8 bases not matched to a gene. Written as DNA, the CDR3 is TGTGCCAGCAGGGAACAGGGGGCGGGGGAAGAGACCCAGTACTTC. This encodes CASREQGAGEETQYF.

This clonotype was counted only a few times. This chain's CDR3 is CASWVYGNQPQHF. For the CDR3, the DNA is TGTGCCAGCTGGGTCTATGGGAATCAGCCCCAGCATTTT. The V and J genes are TRBV6-1 and TRBJ1-5; no clear D gene. V was shortened by 8 bases and J by 4 bases, with 12 bases between the two germline ends. The germline V gene has CDR1 MNHNS and CDR2 SASEGT. The CDR3 loop spans 13 amino acids.

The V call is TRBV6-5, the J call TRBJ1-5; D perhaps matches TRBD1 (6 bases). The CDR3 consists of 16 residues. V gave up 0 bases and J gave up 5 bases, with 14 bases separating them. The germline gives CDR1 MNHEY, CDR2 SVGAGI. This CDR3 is CASSYSWSRGDQPQHF. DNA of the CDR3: TGTGCCAGCAGTTACTCGTGGTCCAGGGGCGATCAGCCCCAGCATTTT.

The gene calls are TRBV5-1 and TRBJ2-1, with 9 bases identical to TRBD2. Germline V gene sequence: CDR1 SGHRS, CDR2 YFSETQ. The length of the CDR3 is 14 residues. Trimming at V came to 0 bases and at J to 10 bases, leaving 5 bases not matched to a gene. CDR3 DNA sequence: TGCGCCAGCAGCTTGGTGGGGCTAGCGGGAGAGCAGTTCTTC. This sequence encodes CASSLVGLAGEQFF.

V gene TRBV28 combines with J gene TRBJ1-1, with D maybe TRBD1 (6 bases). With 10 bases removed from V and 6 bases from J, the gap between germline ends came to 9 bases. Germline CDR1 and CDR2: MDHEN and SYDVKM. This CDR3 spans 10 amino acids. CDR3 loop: CATSGAEAFF. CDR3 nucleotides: TGTGCCACCTCAGGGGCTGAAGCTTTCTTT.

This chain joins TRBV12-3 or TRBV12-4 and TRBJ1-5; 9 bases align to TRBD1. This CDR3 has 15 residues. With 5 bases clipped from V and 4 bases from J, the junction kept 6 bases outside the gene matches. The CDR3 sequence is CASSRDREGNQPQHF. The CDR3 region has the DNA TGTGCCAGCAGTCGGGACAGGGAAGGGAATCAGCCCCAGCATTTT.

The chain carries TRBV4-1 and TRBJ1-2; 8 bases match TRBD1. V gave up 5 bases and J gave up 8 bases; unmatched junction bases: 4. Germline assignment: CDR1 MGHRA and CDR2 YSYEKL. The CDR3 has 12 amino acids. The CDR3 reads CASSRTGTGYTF. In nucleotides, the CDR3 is TGCGCCAGCAGCAGGACAGGGACGGGCTACACCTTC.

CDR3 amino acids: CASSPSLFAGGNTIYF. The CDR3, as DNA: TGTGCCAGCAGTCCATCCCTCTTCGCAGGCGGAAACACCATATATTTT. The rearrangement joins TRBV5-6 to TRBJ1-3; D gene uncertain. The CDR3 sequence is 16 residues long. Germline assignment: CDR1 SGHDT and CDR2 YYEEEE. V was cut by 5 bases and J by 4 bases, with 19 bases left in between.

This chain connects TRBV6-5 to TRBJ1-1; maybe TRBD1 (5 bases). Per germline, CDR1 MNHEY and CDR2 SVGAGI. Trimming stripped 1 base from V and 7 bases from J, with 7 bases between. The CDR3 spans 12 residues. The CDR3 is CASSYWGNEAFF. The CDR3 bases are TGTGCCAGCAGTTACTGGGGGAATGAAGCTTTCTTT.

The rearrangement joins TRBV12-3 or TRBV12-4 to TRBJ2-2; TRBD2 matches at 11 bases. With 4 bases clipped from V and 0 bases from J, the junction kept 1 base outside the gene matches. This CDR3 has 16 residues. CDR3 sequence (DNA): TGTGCCAGCAGTTCGACTAGCGGGACGAACACCGGGGAGCTGTTTTTT. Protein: CASSSTSGTNTGELFF.

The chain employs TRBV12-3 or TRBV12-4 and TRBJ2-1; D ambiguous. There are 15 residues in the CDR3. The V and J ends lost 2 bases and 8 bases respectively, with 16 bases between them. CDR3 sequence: CASSLKGSRRDEQFF. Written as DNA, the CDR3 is TGTGCCAGCAGTTTAAAGGGATCGCGTCGGGATGAGCAGTTCTTC.

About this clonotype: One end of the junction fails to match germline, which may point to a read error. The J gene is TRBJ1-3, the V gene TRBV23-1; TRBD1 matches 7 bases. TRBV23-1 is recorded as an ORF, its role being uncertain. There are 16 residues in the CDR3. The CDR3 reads CASLTGMGISENTIYF. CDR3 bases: TGCGCCAGCTTGACAGGGATGGGGATCTCTGAAAACACCATATATTTT.

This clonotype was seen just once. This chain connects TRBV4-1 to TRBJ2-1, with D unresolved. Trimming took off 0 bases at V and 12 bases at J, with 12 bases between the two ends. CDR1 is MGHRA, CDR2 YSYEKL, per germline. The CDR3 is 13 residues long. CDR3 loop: CASSQDGRSWQFF. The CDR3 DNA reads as TGCGCCAGCAGCCAAGACGGTAGGTCCTGGCAGTTCTTC.

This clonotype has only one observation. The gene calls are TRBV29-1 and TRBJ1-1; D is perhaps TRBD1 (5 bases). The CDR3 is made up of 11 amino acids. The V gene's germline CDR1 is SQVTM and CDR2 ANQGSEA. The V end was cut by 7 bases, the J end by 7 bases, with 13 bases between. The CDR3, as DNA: TGCAGCGCCCCGAGGGGCAGTGAAGCTTTCTTT. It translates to CSAPRGSEAFF.

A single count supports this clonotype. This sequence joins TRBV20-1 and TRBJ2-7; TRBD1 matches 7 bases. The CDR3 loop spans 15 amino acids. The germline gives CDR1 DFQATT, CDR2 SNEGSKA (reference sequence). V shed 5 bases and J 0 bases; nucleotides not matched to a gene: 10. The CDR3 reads CSAEGPGQSSYEQYF. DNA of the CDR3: TGCAGTGCTGAAGGCCCGGGACAGAGCTCCTACGAGCAGTACTTC.

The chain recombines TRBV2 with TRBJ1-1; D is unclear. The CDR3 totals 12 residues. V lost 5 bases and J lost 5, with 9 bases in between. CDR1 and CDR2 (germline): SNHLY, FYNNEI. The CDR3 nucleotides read TGTGCCAGCAGTAACAGATGGACTGAAGCTTTCTTT. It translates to CASSNRWTEAFF.

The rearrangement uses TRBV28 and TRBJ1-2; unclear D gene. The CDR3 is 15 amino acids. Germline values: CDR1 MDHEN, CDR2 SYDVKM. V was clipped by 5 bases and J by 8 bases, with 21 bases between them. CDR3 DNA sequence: TGTGCCAGCAGTCCAGAACAGTGGGCCTATGTGGGCTACACCTTC. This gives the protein CASSPEQWAYVGYTF.

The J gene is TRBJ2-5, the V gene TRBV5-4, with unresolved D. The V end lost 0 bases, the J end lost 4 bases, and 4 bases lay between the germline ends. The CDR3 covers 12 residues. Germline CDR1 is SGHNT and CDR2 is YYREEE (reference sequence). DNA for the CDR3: TGTGCCAGCAGCTTGGGTGTAGAGACCCAGTACTTC. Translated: CASSLGVETQYF. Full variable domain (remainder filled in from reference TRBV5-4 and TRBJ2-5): ETGVTQSPTHLIKTRGQQVTLRCSSQSGHNTVSWYQQALGQGPQFIFQYYREEENGRGNFPPRFSGLQFPNYSSELNVNALELDDSALYLCASSLGVETQYFGPGTRLLVL.

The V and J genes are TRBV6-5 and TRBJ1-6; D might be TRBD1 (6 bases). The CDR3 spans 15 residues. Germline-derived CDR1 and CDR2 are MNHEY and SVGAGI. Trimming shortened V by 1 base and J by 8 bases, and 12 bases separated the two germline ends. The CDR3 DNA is TGTGCCAGCAGTTACTTCGGGGGGCCGGATTCACCCCTCCACTTT. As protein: CASSYFGGPDSPLHF.

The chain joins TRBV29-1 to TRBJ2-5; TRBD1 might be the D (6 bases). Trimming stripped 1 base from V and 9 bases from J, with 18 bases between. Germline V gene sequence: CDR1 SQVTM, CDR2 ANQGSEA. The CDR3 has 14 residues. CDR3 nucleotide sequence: TGCAGCGTTGAAGGCCATCGGAAGGGGGTGTCCCAGTACTTC. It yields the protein CSVEGHRKGVSQYF.

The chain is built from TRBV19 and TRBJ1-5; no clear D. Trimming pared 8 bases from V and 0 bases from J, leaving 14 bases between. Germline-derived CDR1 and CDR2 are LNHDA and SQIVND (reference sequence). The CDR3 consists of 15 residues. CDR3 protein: CASLGLEYSNQPQHF. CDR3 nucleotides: TGTGCCAGTTTAGGGTTGGAGTATAGCAATCAGCCCCAGCATTTT.

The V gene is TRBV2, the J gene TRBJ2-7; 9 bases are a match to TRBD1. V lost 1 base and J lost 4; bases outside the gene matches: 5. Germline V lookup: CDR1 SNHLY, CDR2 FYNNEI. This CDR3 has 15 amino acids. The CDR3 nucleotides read TGTGCCAGCAGTGAAGGGGACAGGGCCAGATACGAGCAGTACGTC. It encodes CASSEGDRARYEQYV.

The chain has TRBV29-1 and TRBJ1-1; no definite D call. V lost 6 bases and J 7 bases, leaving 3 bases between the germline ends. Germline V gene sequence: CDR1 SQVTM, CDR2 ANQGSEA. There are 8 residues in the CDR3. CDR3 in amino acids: CSVDEAFF. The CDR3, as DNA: TGCAGCGTGGATGAAGCTTTCTTT.

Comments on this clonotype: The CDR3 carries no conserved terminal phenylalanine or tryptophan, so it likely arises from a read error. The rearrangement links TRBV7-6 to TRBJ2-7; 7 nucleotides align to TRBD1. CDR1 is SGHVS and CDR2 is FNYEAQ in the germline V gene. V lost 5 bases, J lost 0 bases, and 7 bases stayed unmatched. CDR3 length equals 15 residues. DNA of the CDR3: TGTGCCAGCAGCCGGACAGGCAAGAGCTCCTACGAGCAGTACCTC. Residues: CASSRTGKSSYEQYL.

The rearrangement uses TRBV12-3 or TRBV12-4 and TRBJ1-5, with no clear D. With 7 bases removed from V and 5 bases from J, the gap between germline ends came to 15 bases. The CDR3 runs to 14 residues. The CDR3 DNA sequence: TGTGCCAGCACCATAGACCCCTATCATCAGCCCCAGCATTTT. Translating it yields CASTIDPYHQPQHF.

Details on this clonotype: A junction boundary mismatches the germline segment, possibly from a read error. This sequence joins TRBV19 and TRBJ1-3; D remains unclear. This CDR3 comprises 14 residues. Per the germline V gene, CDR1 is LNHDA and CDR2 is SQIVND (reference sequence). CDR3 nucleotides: TGTGCCAGTAGGATAGTGGCATCTGGAAACACCATATATTTT. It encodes CASRIVASGNTIYF.

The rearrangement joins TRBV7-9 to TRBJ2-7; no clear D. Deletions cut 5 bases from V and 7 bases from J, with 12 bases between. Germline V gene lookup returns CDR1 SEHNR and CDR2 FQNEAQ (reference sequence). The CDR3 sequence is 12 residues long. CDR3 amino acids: CASSLLSQEQYF. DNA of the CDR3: TGTGCCAGCAGCCTACTCAGTCAGGAGCAGTACTTC.

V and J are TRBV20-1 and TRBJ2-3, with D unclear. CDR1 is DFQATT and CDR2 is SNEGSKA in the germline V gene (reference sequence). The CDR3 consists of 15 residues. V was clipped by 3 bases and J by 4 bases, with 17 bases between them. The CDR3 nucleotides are TGCAGTGCTAGTACTTTCGACCCCTCCCCAGATACGCAGTATTTT. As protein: CSASTFDPSPDTQYF.

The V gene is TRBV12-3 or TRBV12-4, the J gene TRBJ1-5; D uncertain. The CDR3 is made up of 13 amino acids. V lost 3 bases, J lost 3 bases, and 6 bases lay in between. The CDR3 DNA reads TGTGCCAGCAGTTTGGAGCCCAATCAGCCCCAGCATTTT. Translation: CASSLEPNQPQHF.